This TCR beta chain is from a study of OX40 agonist ivuxolimab in advanced cancers. Whole-study findings and limits: Some of the lowest clonal expansion was seen in partial responders at 0.1-3.0 mg/kg.

V lost 1 base and J 5 bases, leaving 8 bases between the germline ends. Germline V gene data show CDR1 as SEHNR and CDR2 as FQNEAQ (reference sequence). The CDR3 runs to 13 residues. On this clone: What it recognizes is unknown.

TCRdb keeps only in-frame clones here, not all; method: immunoSEQ multiplex PCR. This sample has about 17,000 clones, with 55% to 80% found just once. This chain links TRBV7-9 with TRBJ2-5; D not resolved. The source was CD4+ or CD8+ T cells sorted from blood, collected in a trial of the OX40 agonist ivuxolimab. This clonotype originated in an adult with an advanced solid tumor such as melanoma, head and neck, liver or kidney cancer. The CDR3 spells CASSLVGYETQYF. The CDR3 region has the DNA TGTGCCAGCAGCTTAGTTGGTTATGAGACCCAGTACTTC.